This T cell receptor beta chain was identified in a study of T cells expressing NK-cell markers. General study points: The CD3+CD56-NKG2C+ fraction was also led by these clonotypes in a handful of donors.

Researchers built TCR beta cDNA using 5'RACE template switching with UMIs. TCRdb reprocessed the 5' RACE reads, with one entry per CDR3 protein and no DNA. The sample data list 150,000 to 200,000 distinct CDR3 sequences. As for this clonotype: Its cognate antigen is unknown.

Germline V CDR1 and CDR2: LNHDA, SQIVND (reference sequence). The CDR3 consists of 16 residues. The chain is built from TRBV19 and TRBJ1-6. The TCR originated in a man aged 18-69 years in good health. Sequencing used blood T cells: a sorted CD56 or NKG2C T cell subset, CD4+ or CD8+ T cells, or bulk PBMC T cells (not recorded which). This CDR3 reads CASSMNGGDYNSPLHF.